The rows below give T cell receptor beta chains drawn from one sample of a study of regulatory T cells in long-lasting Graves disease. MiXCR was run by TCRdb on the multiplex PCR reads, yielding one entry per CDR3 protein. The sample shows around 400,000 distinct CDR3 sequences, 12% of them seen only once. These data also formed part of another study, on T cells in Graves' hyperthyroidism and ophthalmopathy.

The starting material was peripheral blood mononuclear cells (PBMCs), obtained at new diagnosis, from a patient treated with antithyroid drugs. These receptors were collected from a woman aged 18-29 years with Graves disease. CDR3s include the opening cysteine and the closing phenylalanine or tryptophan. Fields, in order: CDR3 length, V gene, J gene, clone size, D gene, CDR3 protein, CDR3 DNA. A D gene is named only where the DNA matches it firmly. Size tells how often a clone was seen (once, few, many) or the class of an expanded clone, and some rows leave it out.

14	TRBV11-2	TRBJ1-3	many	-	CASRVGGSGNTIYF	TGTGCCAGCCGTGTGGGGGGCTCTGGAAACACCATATATTTT
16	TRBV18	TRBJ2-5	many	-	CASSPTLSTYQETQYF	TGTGCCAGCTCACCCACTCTTTCGACGTACCAAGAGACCCAGTACTTC
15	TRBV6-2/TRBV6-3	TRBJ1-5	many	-	CASSYLSGVGQPQHF	TGTGCCAGCAGTTATTTAAGTGGCGTCGGCCAGCCCCAGCATTTT
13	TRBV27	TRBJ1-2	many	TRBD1	CASSLSGQTGYTF	TGTGCCAGCAGTTTGTCGGGACAGACTGGCTACACCTTC
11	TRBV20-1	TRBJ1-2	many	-	CSARGLYGYTF	TGCAGTGCTAGAGGGCTGTATGGCTACACCTTC
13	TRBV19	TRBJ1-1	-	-	CASSIDFGTEAFF	TGTGCCAGTAGTATAGATTTCGGCACTGAAGCTTTCTTT
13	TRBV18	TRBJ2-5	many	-	CASSPNREETQYF	TGTGCCAGCTCACCCAACAGAGAAGAGACCCAGTACTTC
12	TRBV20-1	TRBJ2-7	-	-	CSARDTAYEQYF	TGCAGTGCTCGGGACACCGCCTACGAGCAGTACTTC
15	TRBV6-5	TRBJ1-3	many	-	CASSSREGDGNTIYF	TGTGCCAGCAGTTCCCGCGAGGGCGATGGAAACACCATATATTTT
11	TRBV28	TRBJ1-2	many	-	CASSRSYGYTF	TGTGCCAGCAGCCGGAGCTATGGCTACACCTTC
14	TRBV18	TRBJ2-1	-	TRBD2	CASWRGSSYDEQFF	TGTGCCAGCTGGCGGGGGAGCTCCTACGATGAGCAGTTCTTC
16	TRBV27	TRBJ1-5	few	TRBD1	CASSFRAGGFGQPQHF	TGTGCCAGCAGTTTCAGGGCAGGGGGGTTCGGTCAGCCCCAGCATTTT
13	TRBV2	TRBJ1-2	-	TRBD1	CASSVTGGYGYTF	TGTGCCAGCAGTGTAACAGGGGGCTATGGCTACACCTTC
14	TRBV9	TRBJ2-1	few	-	CASSVVAGSNEQFF	TGTGCCAGCAGCGTAGTGGCGGGATCCAATGAGCAGTTCTTC
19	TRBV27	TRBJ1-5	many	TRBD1	CASSGTGGGVIIGNQPQHF	TGTGCCAGCTCCGGGACAGGGGGGGGAGTGATCATTGGCAATCAGCCCCAGCATTTT
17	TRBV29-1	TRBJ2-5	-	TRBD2	CSAMRLAGEPIPKTQYF	TGCAGCGCGATGAGACTAGCGGGAGAGCCAATCCCCAAGACCCAGTACTTC
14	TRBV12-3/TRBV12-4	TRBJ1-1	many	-	CASSWSGPNTEAFF	TGTGCCAGCAGTTGGAGCGGACCGAACACTGAAGCTTTCTTT
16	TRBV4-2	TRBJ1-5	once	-	CASSQDGRGSDQPQHF	TGTGCCAGCAGCCAAGATGGGCGGGGGTCGGATCAGCCCCAGCATTTT
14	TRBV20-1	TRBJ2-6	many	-	CSARATTGANVLTF	TGCAGTGCTAGAGCGACAACTGGGGCCAACGTCCTGACTTTC
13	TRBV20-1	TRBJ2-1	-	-	CSARRAVNNEQFF	TGCAGTGCTAGAAGGGCCGTGAACAATGAGCAGTTCTTC
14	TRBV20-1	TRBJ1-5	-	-	CSAKRNSPYQPQHF	TGCAGTGCCAAGCGGAACAGCCCTTATCAGCCCCAGCATTTT
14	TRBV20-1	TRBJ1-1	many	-	CSARVTYRNTEAFF	TGCAGTGCTAGAGTTACCTACAGGAACACTGAAGCTTTCTTT
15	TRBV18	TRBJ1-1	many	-	CASSPRTLTNTEAFF	TGTGCCAGCTCACCACGGACACTGACGAACACTGAAGCTTTCTTT
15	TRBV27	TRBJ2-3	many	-	CASSLFGEAADTQYF	TGTGCCAGCAGTTTATTCGGGGAGGCGGCAGATACGCAGTATTTT
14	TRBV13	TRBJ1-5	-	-	CASSLAGFHQPQHF	TGTGCCAGCAGCTTAGCCGGCTTTCATCAGCCCCAGCATTTT
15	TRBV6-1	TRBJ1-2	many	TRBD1	CASSETGGTNYGYTF	TGTGCCAGCAGTGAGACAGGGGGCACTAACTATGGCTACACCTTC
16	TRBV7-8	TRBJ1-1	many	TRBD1	CASSLGIGQGSTEAFF	TGTGCCAGCAGCTTAGGAATAGGACAGGGGAGTACTGAAGCTTTCTTT
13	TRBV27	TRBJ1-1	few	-	CASSFRGVTEAFF	TGTGCCAGCAGTTTTAGGGGGGTAACTGAAGCTTTCTTT
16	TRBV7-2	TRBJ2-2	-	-	CASSFGSFANTGELFF	TGTGCCAGCAGCTTTGGCTCCTTCGCGAACACCGGGGAGCTGTTTTTT
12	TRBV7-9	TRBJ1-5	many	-	CASSSLNGAQHF	TGTGCCAGCAGCTCCCTTAATGGAGCCCAGCATTTT
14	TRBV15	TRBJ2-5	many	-	CATSSLRAQETQYF	TGTGCCACCAGCAGCCTCAGGGCACAGGAGACCCAGTACTTC
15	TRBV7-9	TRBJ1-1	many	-	CASSFVSQAFTEAFF	TGTGCCAGCAGCTTCGTCTCACAGGCTTTCACTGAAGCTTTCTTT
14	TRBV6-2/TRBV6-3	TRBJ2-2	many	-	CASTQAGGTGELFF	TGTGCCAGCACTCAGGCTGGGGGCACCGGGGAGCTGTTTTTT
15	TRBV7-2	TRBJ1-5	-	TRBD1	CASSWQGARNQPQHF	TGTGCCAGCAGCTGGCAGGGGGCGCGGAATCAGCCCCAGCATTTT
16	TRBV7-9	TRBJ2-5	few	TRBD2	CASSFATSGDQETQYF	TGTGCCAGCAGCTTCGCCACTAGCGGGGACCAAGAGACCCAGTACTTC
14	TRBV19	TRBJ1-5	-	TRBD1	CASRTGLRGQPQHF	TGTGCCAGTAGGACAGGGTTAAGGGGTCAGCCCCAGCATTTT
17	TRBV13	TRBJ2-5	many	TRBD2	CASSPTSGRAAGETQYF	TGTGCCAGCAGCCCGACTAGCGGGAGAGCGGCGGGAGAGACCCAGTACTTC
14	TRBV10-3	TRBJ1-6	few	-	CAISGSQQNSPLHF	TGTGCCATCAGTGGGTCACAGCAAAATTCACCCCTCCACTTT
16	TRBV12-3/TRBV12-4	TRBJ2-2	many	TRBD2	CASSLRLAEITGELFF	TGTGCCAGCAGTCTTCGACTAGCGGAGATCACCGGGGAGCTGTTTTTT
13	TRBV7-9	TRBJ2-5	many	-	CASSRDYQETQYF	TGTGCCAGCAGCCGGGACTACCAAGAGACCCAGTACTTC
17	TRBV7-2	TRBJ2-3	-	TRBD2	CASRRRSGGAWTDTQYF	TGTGCCAGCAGACGACGGAGCGGGGGGGCATGGACAGATACGCAGTATTTT
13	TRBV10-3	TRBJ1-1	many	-	CAIKEGWNTEAFF	TGTGCCATCAAGGAGGGTTGGAACACTGAAGCTTTCTTT
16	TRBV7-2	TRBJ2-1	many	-	CASSLVLSSSYNEQFF	TGTGCCAGCAGCTTAGTCCTCTCGAGCTCCTACAATGAGCAGTTCTTC
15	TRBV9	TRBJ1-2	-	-	CASGTTGPFYHGYTF	TGTGCCAGCGGTACCACAGGGCCTTTTTACCATGGCTACACCTTC
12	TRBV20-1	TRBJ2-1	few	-	CSATGQLNEQFF	TGCAGTGCTACCGGACAGCTCAATGAGCAGTTCTTC
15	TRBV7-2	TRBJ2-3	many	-	CASSLDFSRTDTQYF	TGTGCCAGCAGCTTAGATTTTAGCCGCACAGATACGCAGTATTTT
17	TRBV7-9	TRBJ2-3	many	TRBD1	CASSRPPQGTGTDTQYF	TGTGCCAGCAGCCGTCCCCCCCAGGGGACAGGCACAGATACGCAGTATTTT
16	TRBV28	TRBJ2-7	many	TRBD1	CASSLPFGQGKYEQYF	TGTGCCAGCAGTCTCCCCTTTGGACAGGGGAAATACGAGCAGTACTTC
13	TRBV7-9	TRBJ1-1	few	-	CASSQTLTDEAFF	TGTGCCAGCAGCCAGACGCTCACGGATGAAGCTTTCTTT
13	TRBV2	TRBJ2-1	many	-	CAQGASSYNEQFF	TGTGCCCAAGGGGCGAGCTCCTACAATGAGCAGTTCTTC
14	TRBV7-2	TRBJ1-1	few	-	CASSLGPPTTEAFF	TGTGCCAGCAGCCTTGGGCCGCCTACCACTGAAGCTTTCTTT
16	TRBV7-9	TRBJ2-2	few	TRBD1	CASSIGQGQNTGELFF	TGTGCCAGCTCGATCGGACAGGGGCAGAACACCGGGGAGCTGTTTTTT
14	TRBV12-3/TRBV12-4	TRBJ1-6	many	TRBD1	CASSSGTGVGPLHF	TGTGCCAGCAGCTCCGGGACAGGGGTAGGACCCCTCCACTTT
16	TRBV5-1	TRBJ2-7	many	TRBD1	CASSSGQGQGSYEQYF	TGCGCCAGCAGCTCCGGACAGGGACAGGGATCCTACGAGCAGTACTTC
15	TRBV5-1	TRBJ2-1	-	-	CGSSLGGASYNEQFF	TGCGGCAGCAGCTTGGGGGGAGCCTCCTACAATGAGCAGTTCTTC
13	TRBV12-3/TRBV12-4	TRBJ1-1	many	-	CASRYPLNTEAFF	TGTGCCAGCAGGTATCCGTTGAACACTGAAGCTTTCTTT
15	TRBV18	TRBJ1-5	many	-	CASSPQGTSNQPQHF	TGTGCCAGCTCACCCCAGGGCACGAGCAATCAGCCCCAGCATTTT
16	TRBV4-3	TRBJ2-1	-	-	CASSPGRRTSHNEQFF	TGCGCCAGCAGCCCCGGACGGAGGACTTCCCACAATGAGCAGTTCTTC
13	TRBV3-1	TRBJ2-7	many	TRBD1	CASSQVVQGEQYF	TGTGCCAGCAGCCAAGTGGTACAGGGGGAGCAGTACTTC